This TCR beta chain came from a study of shared clonotypes between healthy human individuals. Only in-frame clones appear in the TCRdb table, and some are missing; sequencing was by immunoSEQ multiplex PCR. The sample has millions of clones; roughly nine tenths are singletons. CDR1 is SGHKS and CDR2 is YYEKEE in the germline V gene (reference sequence). The germline V and J ends were trimmed by 4 bases and 6 bases, with 16 bases remaining between them. This CDR3 has 14 residues. J is TRBJ1-2 and V is TRBV5-5; D perhaps matches TRBD1 (5 bases). The TCR comes from a man between 18 and 29 years old in good health. The sample consisted of naive CD4+ T cells sorted from blood. Sample subset: CD45RA+ positively selected. Here the CDR3 reads CASSPKPGGNGYTF. CDR3 nucleotides: TGTGCCAGCAGCCCCAAACCGGGGGGGAATGGCTACACCTTC.